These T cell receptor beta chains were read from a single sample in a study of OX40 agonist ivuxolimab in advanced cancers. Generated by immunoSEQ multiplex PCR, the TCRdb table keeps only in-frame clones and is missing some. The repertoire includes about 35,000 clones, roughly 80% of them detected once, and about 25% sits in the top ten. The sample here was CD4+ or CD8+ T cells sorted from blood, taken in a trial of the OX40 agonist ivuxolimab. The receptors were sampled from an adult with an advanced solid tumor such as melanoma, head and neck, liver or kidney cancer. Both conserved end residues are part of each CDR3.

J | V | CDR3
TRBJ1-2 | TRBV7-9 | CASSFHNSGDLHGYTF
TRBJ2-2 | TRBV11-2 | CASSSYEGGQNTGELFF
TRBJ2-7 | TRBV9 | CASSVAKDTISYEQYF
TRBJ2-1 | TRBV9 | CASSVEEGLGSYNEQFF
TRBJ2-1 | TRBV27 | CASSLREWNEQFF
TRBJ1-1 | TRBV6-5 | CASRVRQGANTEAFF
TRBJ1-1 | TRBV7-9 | CASSLGTGGNTEAFF
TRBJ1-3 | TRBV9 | CASSLPETGDSGNTIYF
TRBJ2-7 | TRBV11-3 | CASSSRDRGFEQYF
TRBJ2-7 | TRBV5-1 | CASSLAWQTPYEQYF
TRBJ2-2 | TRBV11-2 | CASSLGGFRANTGELFF
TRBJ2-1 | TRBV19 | CASRDRVTYNEQFF
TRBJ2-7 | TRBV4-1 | CASSQSEGAEQYF
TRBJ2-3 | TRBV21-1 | CASSKAILAGGTDTQYF
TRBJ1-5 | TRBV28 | CASRRSGGANQPQHF
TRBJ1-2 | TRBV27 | CASSPLTSRTDSYTF
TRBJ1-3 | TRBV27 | CASSLAGTGNTIYF
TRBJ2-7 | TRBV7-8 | CASSLPPQGAYEQYF
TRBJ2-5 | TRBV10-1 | CASSEGLAGGKGAQYF
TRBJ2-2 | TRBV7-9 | CASRSPIGELFF